The rows below give T cell receptor beta chains drawn from one sample of a study of T-cell reconstitution after alpha-beta-depleted transplantation in children. One entry per CDR3 protein, called by TCRdb with MiXCR from the PCR reads. The table lists roughly 340,000 distinct CDR3 sequences, around 15% of them singletons. The input for sequencing was PBMCs, mostly from graft donor cells, taken 360 days after TCRalphabeta/CD19-depleted stem cell transplant. All receptors come from a male patient aged 2 to 9 who had a stem cell transplant for acute lymphoblastic leukemia, so the T cells may come from the graft donor. Both conserved end residues are part of each CDR3. Each record gives: J gene, V gene, clone size, D gene, CDR3 protein, CDR3 DNA. The D gene is left open where the match is weak. The size entry is marked missing in some rows and otherwise reads once, few, many or a size class.

J gene: TRBJ2-2; V gene: TRBV7-2; clone size: few; D gene: -; CDR3 protein: CASSAKPRSGELFF; CDR3 DNA: TGTGCCAGCAGCGCAAAACCCCGGTCCGGGGAGCTGTTTTTT
J gene: TRBJ2-1; V gene: TRBV9; clone size: many; D gene: TRBD2; CDR3 protein: CASSVAPGGSYNEQFF; CDR3 DNA: TGTGCCAGCAGCGTAGCGCCGGGGGGCTCCTACAATGAGCAGTTCTTC
J gene: TRBJ2-1; V gene: TRBV2; clone size: few; D gene: TRBD2; CDR3 protein: CASTGLADDGEQFF; CDR3 DNA: TGTGCCAGCACTGGACTAGCGGATGACGGTGAGCAGTTCTTC
J gene: TRBJ2-3; V gene: TRBV7-2; clone size: few; D gene: -; CDR3 protein: CASSLVRRSTDTQYF; CDR3 DNA: TGTGCCAGCAGCTTAGTTAGGCGGAGCACAGATACGCAGTATTTT
J gene: TRBJ2-7; V gene: TRBV20-1; clone size: -; D gene: -; CDR3 protein: CSARDLRQEAYEQYF; CDR3 DNA: TGCAGTGCTAGAGATCTGAGACAGGAAGCCTACGAGCAGTACTTC
J gene: TRBJ2-2; V gene: TRBV6-2/TRBV6-3; clone size: many; D gene: -; CDR3 protein: CASTPYLGAGELFF; CDR3 DNA: TGTGCCAGCACCCCATACTTAGGGGCCGGGGAGCTGTTTTTT
J gene: TRBJ1-2; V gene: TRBV20-1; clone size: few; D gene: -; CDR3 protein: CSAGGYTF; CDR3 DNA: TGCAGTGCTGGCGGCTACACCTTC
J gene: TRBJ2-4; V gene: TRBV12-3/TRBV12-4; clone size: few; D gene: -; CDR3 protein: CASSVLEIQYF; CDR3 DNA: TGTGCCAGCAGCGTACTAGAGATTCAGTACTTC
J gene: TRBJ2-7; V gene: TRBV7-9; clone size: few; D gene: -; CDR3 protein: CASSGGFSSYEQYF; CDR3 DNA: TGTGCCAGCAGCGGAGGGTTTAGCTCCTACGAGCAGTACTTC
J gene: TRBJ2-7; V gene: TRBV7-8; clone size: many; D gene: -; CDR3 protein: CASSLNQGYEQYF; CDR3 DNA: TGTGCCAGCAGCTTAAATCAGGGCTACGAGCAGTACTTC
J gene: TRBJ1-1; V gene: TRBV5-1; clone size: few; D gene: TRBD1; CDR3 protein: CASSLARTGGTSEAFF; CDR3 DNA: TGCGCCAGCAGCTTGGCCCGGACAGGGGGCACCTCTGAAGCTTTCTTT
J gene: TRBJ2-7; V gene: TRBV12-3/TRBV12-4; clone size: -; D gene: -; CDR3 protein: CASMDEVRQQYF; CDR3 DNA: TGTGCCAGCATGGATGAGGTACGACAGCAGTACTTC